The source of this T cell receptor (beta chain) is a study of blood T cell repertoires in COVID-19. Overall study context: The samples span acute and convalescent COVID-19 from the United States, Italy and Spain.

As handled by the study authors: Amplification of reference gene primers provided the estimated nucleated cell counts. Method: immunoSEQ multiplex PCR; TCRdb's copy keeps in-frame clones and lacks some. For V, J and clone size, that table is used; D and trimming come from the DNA. The sample consists of approximately 150,000 clones, less than 90% of them appearing once. This CDR3 contains 11 residues. CDR1 and CDR2 (germline): DFQATT, SNEGSKA (reference sequence). V lost 3 bases and J lost 15; bases outside the gene matches: 4. This TCR was sampled from a woman between 50 and 59 years old who had recovered from COVID-19. The chain joins TRBV20-1 to TRBJ2-1; 11 bases agree with TRBD1. Sequenced sample: PBMCs or T cells enriched from blood (not recorded which). DNA of the CDR3: TGCAGTGCTAGGGGACAGGGGGTCGGGTTCTTC. It yields the protein CSARGQGVGFF.